Presented here are 32 T cell receptor beta chains from one specimen sequenced in a study of cytomegalovirus exposure and HLA in healthy donors. Sequencing was performed with immunoSEQ multiplex PCR; in TCRdb, only in-frame clones are kept and a portion is missing. The data hold over 150,000 clones, with around 84% observed a single time. Sequences were obtained from PBMCs. The receptors stem from a human donor in good health.

This clone was recorded once. The genes are TRBV2 and TRBJ2-1; perhaps TRBD2 as D (6 bases). This CDR3 region has 14 residues. V lost 7 bases, J lost 7 bases, and 17 bases lay in between. Germline-derived CDR1 and CDR2 are SNHLY and FYNNEI. The CDR3 coding sequence is TGTGCCAGCATTAAAGACCCGGAGGGGAATGAGCAGTTCTTC. It specifies CASIKDPEGNEQFF.

The J gene is TRBJ1-5, the V gene TRBV7-8; D gene ambiguous. Looked up from germline, CDR1 is SGHVS and CDR2 is FQNEAQ. Trimming pared 5 bases from V and 1 base from J, leaving 12 bases between. The CDR3 is 15 amino acids. The chain's CDR3 is CASSPLEGSNQPQHF. In nucleotides, the CDR3 is TGTGCCAGCAGCCCCCTTGAGGGAAGCAATCAGCCCCAGCATTTT.

The chain recombines TRBV7-3 with TRBJ2-1, with a weak D call TRBD2 (5 bases). V lost 4 bases, J lost 5 bases, and 9 bases lay in between. The CDR3 spans 13 residues. Germline V gene sequence: CDR1 SGHTA, CDR2 FQGTGA. DNA for the CDR3: TGTGCCAGCAGCTCGGGGTTGAACAATGAGCAGTTCTTC. Protein sequence: CASSSGLNNEQFF.

The gene calls are TRBV4-3 and TRBJ1-2; D gene unclear. The germline V gene encodes CDR1 LGHNA and CDR2 YSLEER. There are 15 residues in the CDR3. V was shortened by 0 bases and J by 3 bases, with 11 bases between the two germline ends. The CDR3 is CASSQDRQADYGYTF. Written as DNA, the CDR3 is TGCGCCAGCAGCCAAGATCGGCAGGCTGACTATGGCTACACCTTC.

The chain links TRBV19 to TRBJ2-3; possibly TRBD1 for D (6 bases). Trimming took off 6 bases at V and 0 bases at J, with 10 bases between the two ends. Germline-derived CDR1 and CDR2 are LNHDA and SQIVND (reference sequence). The CDR3 consists of 14 residues. DNA for the CDR3: TGTGCCAGTAGGATACAGGGCAGCACAGATACGCAGTATTTT. Its protein product is CASRIQGSTDTQYF.

The CDR3, as DNA: TGTGCCAGCAGCTTAGATCGCAGGGGTACGAGCCCCTACGAGCAGTACTTC. Translated: CASSLDRRGTSPYEQYF. The chain employs TRBV11-2 and TRBJ2-7, with D maybe TRBD1 (6 bases). The CDR3 contains 17 residues. The V gene's germline CDR1 is SGHAT and CDR2 FQNNGV. V shed 0 bases and J shed 2 bases, with 17 bases lying between them.

The rearrangement uses TRBV6-6 and TRBJ1-5; 7 nucleotides line up with TRBD1. CDR1 is MNHNY and CDR2 is SVGAGI in the germline V gene (reference sequence). The CDR3 extends over 12 amino acids. Losses at the gene ends were 10 bases for V and 5 bases for J; bases not matched to a gene: 5. CDR3 in DNA: TGTGCCACAGGGGGTCCTGATCAGCCCCAGCATTTT. Its protein product is CATGGPDQPQHF.

The chain recombines TRBV25-1 with TRBJ1-1; no clear D gene. The V gene lost 3 bases and the J gene lost 2 bases, with 10 bases spanning the gap. Germline V CDR1 and CDR2: MGHDK, SYGVNS. The CDR3 is made up of 14 amino acids. The CDR3 bases are TGTGCCAGCAGTGACCCGACACAAAACACTGAAGCTTTCTTT. Translating gives CASSDPTQNTEAFF.

CDR3 loop: CASTLGGAQQYGYTF. Written as DNA, the CDR3 is TGCGCCAGCACTTTGGGGGGGGCGCAGCAGTATGGCTACACCTTC. The chain carries TRBV5-1 and TRBJ1-2; weak D call: TRBD1 (6 bases). There are 15 residues in the CDR3. The V end lost 6 bases, the J end lost 5 bases, and 20 bases lay between the germline ends. CDR1 and CDR2 (germline): SGHRS, YFSETQ. Full variable domain (rest looked up from reference TRBV5-1 and TRBJ1-2): KAGVTQTPRYLIKTRGQQVTLSCSPISGHRSVSWYQQTPGQGLQFLFEYFSETQRNKGNFPGRFSGRQFSNSRSEMNVSTLELGDSALYLCASTLGGAQQYGYTFGSGTRLTVV.

The rearrangement uses TRBV19 and TRBJ1-2, with TRBD1 as a possible D gene (6 bases). The length of the CDR3 is 14 residues. V shed 7 bases and J shed 6 bases, with 18 bases lying between them. CDR1 is LNHDA and CDR2 is SQIVND in the germline V gene (reference sequence). Here the CDR3 DNA reads TGTGCCAGTACCGCACCGACAGGCTACGATGGCTACACCTTC. Its protein is CASTAPTGYDGYTF.

This clone was observed a few times. The chain has TRBV5-4 and TRBJ2-7; D perhaps matches TRBD2 (5 bases). V was shortened by 3 bases and J by 2 bases, with 9 bases between the two germline ends. The germline V gene encodes CDR1 SGHNT and CDR2 YYREEE (reference sequence). The CDR3 covers 13 residues. CDR3 coding DNA: TGTGCCAGCAGCTCCGCGGGTGCCTACGAGCAGTACTTC. Its protein product is CASSSAGAYEQYF.

The sample holds one count of this clone. This chain connects TRBV28 to TRBJ1-4; D gene uncertain. Looked up from germline, CDR1 is MDHEN and CDR2 is SYDVKM. CDR3 size: 15 residues. V was pared by 3 bases and J by 4 bases, with 12 bases between. CDR3 protein: CASSFRSAINEKLFF. CDR3 bases: TGTGCCAGCAGTTTTAGGTCAGCGATTAATGAAAAACTGTTTTTT.

The genes are TRBV30 and TRBJ2-7; TRBD2 might be the D (6 bases). Trimming removed 2 bases at V and 2 bases at J, with 13 bases between. The CDR3 loop spans 14 amino acids. CDR1 is GTSNPN, CDR2 SVGIG, per germline (reference sequence). CDR3 sequence: CAWSPGTGTYEQYF. As DNA, the CDR3 is TGTGCCTGGAGTCCCGGGACTGGCACCTACGAGCAGTACTTC.

This clone has just one count. The chain uses TRBV28 and TRBJ1-5; 8 bases fit TRBD1. Germline assignment: CDR1 MDHEN and CDR2 SYDVKM. The CDR3 consists of 14 residues. Losses at the gene ends were 5 bases for V and 4 bases for J; bases not matched to a gene: 4. The CDR3 nucleotides read TGTGCCAGCAGTGAAACAGGGGGGAATCAGCCCCAGCATTTT. Protein product: CASSETGGNQPQHF.

As DNA, the CDR3 is TGTGCCACCAGCAGGGGGACAGACCGTGAAGAGACCCAGTACTTC. Translated, it gives CATSRGTDREETQYF. The V and J genes are TRBV15 and TRBJ2-5; 7 bases line up with TRBD1. This CDR3 has 15 amino acids. In germline, CDR1 is LNHNV, CDR2 YYDKDF (reference sequence). V was pared by 3 bases and J by 3 bases, with 7 bases of the junction left unmatched.

This clone was recorded once. The gene calls are TRBV7-9 and TRBJ2-5, with D tentatively TRBD1 (5 bases). The length of the CDR3 is 14 residues. Germline CDR1 is SEHNR and CDR2 is FQNEAQ (reference sequence). Trimming left V 5 bases short and J 2 bases short, with 12 bases between. The CDR3 reads CASSTSGKQETQYF. The CDR3, as DNA: TGTGCCAGCAGCACTTCAGGGAAGCAAGAGACCCAGTACTTC. The variable domain in full, completed from reference TRBV7-9 and TRBJ2-5, reads DTGVSQNPRHKITKRGQNVTFRCDPISEHNRLYWYRQTLGQGPEFLTYFQNEAQLEKSRLLSDRFSAERPKGSFSTLEIQRTEQGDSAMYLCASSTSGKQETQYFGPGTRLLVL.

CDR3 protein: CASSSIWGGQGTTEAFF. DNA for the CDR3: TGTGCCAGCAGCTCCATTTGGGGCGGTCAGGGGACCACTGAAGCTTTCTTT. The chain carries TRBV7-9 and TRBJ1-1; D might be TRBD1 (6 bases). Per germline, CDR1 SEHNR and CDR2 FQNEAQ (reference sequence). CDR3 length: 17 amino acids. Trimming took 4 bases from V and 4 from J, leaving 22 bases between them.

This clone was detected only a few times. The chain employs TRBV5-8 and TRBJ1-2; unclear D gene. This CDR3 has 13 amino acids. Deletions cut 2 bases from V and 4 bases from J, with 9 bases between. Germline V CDR1 and CDR2: SGHTS, YDEGEE. CDR3 region: CASSFSPPYGYTF. CDR3 in DNA: TGTGCCAGCAGCTTCAGTCCACCCTATGGCTACACCTTC. Combining the CDR3 with reference TRBV5-8 and TRBJ1-2 gives the whole variable domain EAGVTQSPTHLIKTRGQQATLRCSPISGHTSVYWYQQALGLGLQFLLWYDEGEERNRGNFPPRFSGRQFPNYSSELNVNALELEDSALYLCASSFSPPYGYTFGSGTRLTVV.

This clone was found once. The chain recombines TRBV9 with TRBJ1-1, with D maybe TRBD1 (5 bases). This CDR3 spans 18 amino acids. Per the germline V gene, CDR1 is SGDLS and CDR2 is YYNGEE. With 0 bases removed from V and 1 base from J, the gap between germline ends came to 19 bases. CDR3 in DNA: TGTGCCAGCAGCGTAGTAGGGGCGGCCCCGTTCCCGAACACTGAAGCTTTCTTT. Protein: CASSVVGAAPFPNTEAFF. Drawing the rest from reference TRBV9 and TRBJ1-1, the complete variable domain is DSGVTQTPKHLITATGQRVTLRCSPRSGDLSVYWYQQSLDQGLQFLIQYYNGEERAKGNILERFSAQQFPDLHSELNLSSLELGDSALYFCASSVVGAAPFPNTEAFFGQGTRLTVV.

The rearrangement joins TRBV9 to TRBJ1-1, with a possible D match to TRBD1 (5 bases). CDR1 and CDR2 (germline): SGDLS, YYNGEE. This CDR3 is 15 amino acids long. Trimming pared 4 bases from V and 4 bases from J, leaving 17 bases between. The CDR3 coding sequence is TGTGCCAGCAGCACCTCAACAGGTTTTGGCACTGAAGCTTTCTTT. Translated, it gives CASSTSTGFGTEAFF.

The chain uses TRBV6-6 and TRBJ2-7; 9 nucleotides match TRBD1. Germline V gene lookup returns CDR1 MNHNY and CDR2 SVGAGI (reference sequence). This CDR3 has 13 residues. J was trimmed by 7 bases and V by 5 bases; bases with no gene match: 6. In DNA, the CDR3 is TGTGCCAGCAGTCGGACAGGGGAATATGAGCAGTACTTC. This gives the protein CASSRTGEYEQYF.

The CDR3 loop is CARGRAHEQYF. DNA of the CDR3: TGTGCCAGGGGCAGGGCGCACGAGCAGTACTTC. The genes are TRBV11-3 and TRBJ2-7, with a possible D match to TRBD1 (5 bases). The V gene lost 9 bases and the J gene lost 5 bases, with 11 bases spanning the gap. The CDR3 contains 11 residues. In germline, CDR1 is SGHNT, CDR2 YENEEA.

V and J are TRBV7-9 and TRBJ2-3, with D possibly TRBD1 on 7 matching bases. The CDR3 is made up of 15 amino acids. Germline loops: CDR1 SEHNR, CDR2 FQNEAQ (reference sequence). V shed 6 bases and J shed 8 bases, with 21 bases lying between them. CDR3 sequence: CASRSETGRLGTQYF. DNA of the CDR3: TGTGCCAGCAGATCCGAGACAGGGAGGTTAGGTACGCAGTATTTT. The variable domain in full, with the rest retrieved from reference TRBV7-9 and TRBJ2-3, is DTGVSQNPRHKITKRGQNVTFRCDPISEHNRLYWYRQTLGQGPEFLTYFQNEAQLEKSRLLSDRFSAERPKGSFSTLEIQRTEQGDSAMYLCASRSETGRLGTQYFGPGTRLTVL.

The sample holds a few counts of this clone. The chain joins TRBV25-1 to TRBJ2-7; the D gene is possibly TRBD1 (5 bases). This CDR3 comprises 13 residues. Germline CDR1 and CDR2: MGHDK and SYGVNS. The V end was cut by 1 base, the J end by 2 bases, with 6 bases between. The CDR3 coding sequence is TGTGCCAGCAGTGAATCAGGGACCTACGAGCAGTACTTC. Encoded protein: CASSESGTYEQYF.

This sequence joins TRBV10-1 and TRBJ2-4, with 7 bases that match TRBD1. The CDR3 totals 16 residues. V lost 2 bases to trimming and J lost 9 bases; unmatched junction nucleotides: 13. The V gene's germline CDR1 is WNHNN and CDR2 SYGVQD (reference sequence). The CDR3: CASSEPETGARSIQYF. Written as DNA, the CDR3 is TGCGCCAGCAGTGAGCCGGAAACAGGGGCGCGGAGCATTCAGTACTTC.

This chain uses TRBV27 with TRBJ2-1; D is unresolved. V lost 7 bases and J lost 4, with 5 bases in between. The CDR3 consists of 11 residues. Germline V gene sequence: CDR1 MNHEY, CDR2 SMNVEV (reference sequence). The CDR3 region is CASTRYNEQFF. In DNA, the CDR3 is TGTGCCAGCACCCGTTACAATGAGCAGTTCTTC.

The V and J genes are TRBV28 and TRBJ1-4; maybe TRBD1 (6 bases). The CDR3 is 15 amino acids. The V gene's germline CDR1 is MDHEN and CDR2 SYDVKM. V dropped 6 bases and J dropped 4 bases, with 15 bases sitting between them. The CDR3 nucleotides are TGTGCCAGCAGGAAACAGGGAACCCTTAATGAAAAACTGTTTTTT. Translated, it gives CASRKQGTLNEKLFF.

The chain couples TRBV15 to TRBJ1-5, with D maybe TRBD1 (5 bases). Germline lookup yields CDR1 LNHNV and CDR2 YYDKDF (reference sequence). This CDR3 comprises 12 residues. Trimming left V 2 bases short and J 9 bases short, with 8 bases between. The CDR3, as DNA: TGTGCCACCAGCAGAAATACAGGGCCCCAGCATTTT. This encodes CATSRNTGPQHF.

The rearrangement links TRBV6-1 to TRBJ1-1; no definite D call. V was cut by 6 bases and J by 4 bases, with 15 bases left in between. CDR3 length equals 14 residues. Germline V lookup: CDR1 MNHNS, CDR2 SASEGT. CDR3 in DNA: TGTGCCAGCAGCTCCCTCCGGGTTGGCACTGAAGCTTTCTTT. It encodes CASSSLRVGTEAFF.

This chain connects TRBV27 to TRBJ2-6; D ambiguous. The CDR3 spans 15 residues. V was cut by 8 bases and J by 0 bases, with 11 bases left in between. Germline V lookup: CDR1 MNHEY, CDR2 SMNVEV (reference sequence). This CDR3 is CASCPLNSGANVLTF. The CDR3 nucleotides read TGTGCCAGCTGTCCCCTAAACTCTGGGGCCAACGTCCTGACTTTC.

This clone has just a few counts. The rearrangement links TRBV4-1 to TRBJ2-7; 8 bases are a match to TRBD1. Per germline, CDR1 MGHRA and CDR2 YSYEKL. Trimming took 5 bases from V and 3 from J; bases not matched to a gene: 9. The CDR3 runs 15 residues. CDR3 residues: CASSTPGQVLYEQYF. CDR3 nucleotide sequence: TGCGCCAGCAGCACCCCGGGACAGGTCCTCTACGAGCAGTACTTC.

V and J are TRBV18 and TRBJ2-1; TRBD2 agrees at 9 bases. CDR3 length: 15 residues. V lost 1 base, J lost 8 bases, and 6 bases stayed unmatched. Germline V CDR1 and CDR2: KGHSH, LQKENI. This CDR3 is CASSPRGRGGDEQFF. CDR3 nucleotides: TGTGCCAGCTCACCACGAGGGCGGGGGGGCGATGAGCAGTTCTTC.